This is a list of T cell receptor beta chains from one sample in a study of cytomegalovirus exposure and HLA in healthy donors. Using immunoSEQ multiplex PCR, the repertoire was profiled, and TCRdb retains in-frame clones only, with some absent. The sample consists of about 91,000 clones, approximately 86% of them appearing once. The sequencing sample was made of PBMCs. These TCRs come from a man aged 30-40 years in good health and CMV-seropositive. Each CDR3 is given with its conserved first and last residue. The D gene is left open where the match is weak. Only part of the rows carry a size: once, few, many, or a class if the clone is expanded.

j_call,d_call,clone_size,v_call,cdr3_nt,cdr3_aa
TRBJ2-5,-,-,TRBV4-1,TGCGCCAGCAGCCAGGGGTGGACGCATCAACGAGGGGAGACCCAGTACTTC,CASSQGWTHQRGETQYF
TRBJ2-7,-,-,TRBV27,TGTGCCAGCAGTTTGCGTTTCCGGGAGCACCGCGAGCAGTACTTC,CASSLRFREHREQYF
TRBJ2-7,TRBD1,-,TRBV4-1,TGCGCCAGCAGCCCCGGGACAGTCTCCTACGAGCAGTACTTC,CASSPGTVSYEQYF
TRBJ1-3,TRBD1,-,TRBV25-1,TGTGCCAGCAGTACAACAGGGGCTGGAAACACCATATATTTT,CASSTTGAGNTIYF
TRBJ2-7,-,few,TRBV28,TGTGCCAGCAGTGAGACTAGAAACGAGCAGTACTTC,CASSETRNEQYF
TRBJ1-2,TRBD1,-,TRBV7-9,TGTGCCAGCAGCTCCGGGACAGCGAGTGGCTACACCTTC,CASSSGTASGYTF
TRBJ2-7,-,-,TRBV5-8,TGTGCCAGCAGCCGGGGAGACGCTCGAACCTACGAGCAGTACTTC,CASSRGDARTYEQYF
TRBJ1-1,-,-,TRBV6-5,TGTGCCAGCAGTTACTCGAGCACTGAAGCTTTCTTT,CASSYSSTEAFF
TRBJ2-7,-,-,TRBV10-1,TGCGCCAGCAGTGAAGGTCAGGGGAGCTCCTACGAGCAGTACTTC,CASSEGQGSSYEQYF
TRBJ2-5,TRBD2,-,TRBV28,TGTGCCAGCAGTTTGCGGGGGGTCCTAGAGACCCAGTACTTC,CASSLRGVLETQYF
TRBJ2-1,-,few,TRBV27,TGTGCCAGCAGTTTCTCAGGTGACTACAATGAGCAGTTCTTC,CASSFSGDYNEQFF
TRBJ2-6,TRBD2,-,TRBV5-4,TGTGCCAGCAGCCGCGGGGGAGATGGGGCCAACGTCCTGACTTTC,CASSRGGDGANVLTF
TRBJ1-1,-,-,TRBV5-8,TGTGCCAGCAGCCCTGAGATGAACACTGAAGCTTTCTTT,CASSPEMNTEAFF
TRBJ2-1,TRBD1,-,TRBV27,TGTGCCAGCAGACCGGGACAGGACTTTTATTTCTCCTACAATGAGCAGTTCTTC,CASRPGQDFYFSYNEQFF
TRBJ2-1,TRBD2,-,TRBV25-1,TGTGCCAGCAGTGGGGGACTAGCGGGAGAGGGGAGTCGGTTCTTC,CASSGGLAGEGSRFF
TRBJ2-7,-,-,TRBV5-8,TGTGCCAGCAGCTACCAGACAGGGAGCGGGGAGCAGTACTTC,CASSYQTGSGEQYF
TRBJ1-4,TRBD1,-,TRBV30,TGTGCCTGGAGTGGTGGGGACAGGGAGGACGAAAAACTGTTTTTT,CAWSGGDREDEKLFF
TRBJ1-5,TRBD1,-,TRBV19,TGTGCCAGTAGTATAAGGACAGGACCCCAGCATCGGGCCCAGCATTTT,CASSIRTGPQHRAQHF
TRBJ2-5,-,-,TRBV5-6,TGTGCCAGCAGCTTAGGACAAACCCAGTACTTC,CASSLGQTQYF
TRBJ1-2,-,once,TRBV6-1,TGTGCCAGCAGTATAAGGCCAGGTCTTAACTATGGCTACACCTTC,CASSIRPGLNYGYTF
TRBJ1-4,TRBD1,-,TRBV6-1,TGTGCCAGCAGTGAATCCCGGACAGGGGGAGGTGGTGAAAAACTGTTTTTT,CASSESRTGGGGEKLFF
TRBJ1-1,-,-,TRBV28,TGTGCCAGCAGTTTAAGGAAGGCAGGGAACACTGAAGCTTTCTTT,CASSLRKAGNTEAFF
TRBJ2-7,-,-,TRBV5-1,TGCGCCAGCAGCCCAGCCATGAACAGCCGTAGTTTTTCCTACGAGCAGTACTTC,CASSPAMNSRSFSYEQYF
TRBJ1-4,-,few,TRBV6-5,TGTGCCAGCAGTTACTCTGGGCAGGGCGAAAAACTGTTTTTT,CASSYSGQGEKLFF
TRBJ2-3,TRBD2,-,TRBV10-2,TGCGCCAGCAGTTGGTTAGCGGGAGGCAGCACAGATACGCAGTATTTT,CASSWLAGGSTDTQYF
TRBJ1-1,TRBD1,-,TRBV2,TGTGCCAGCAGCGACAGGGGGACCACTGAAGCTTTCTTT,CASSDRGTTEAFF
TRBJ2-3,-,-,TRBV29-1,TGCAGTCTACAAGGGGGGGGGCCCTCAGATACGCAGTATTTT,CSLQGGGPSDTQYF
TRBJ2-7,-,-,TRBV9,TGTGCCAGCAGCGTCGAGGGGGAATCCTACGAGCAGTACTTC,CASSVEGESYEQYF